The 12 T cell receptor beta chains in this list originate from one sample, sequenced in a study of blood T cell repertoires in COVID-19. TCRdb keeps only in-frame clones here, not all; method: immunoSEQ multiplex PCR. The sample includes 300,000 to 350,000 clones, 85% to 90% of them seen just once. The sample consisted of peripheral blood. The receptors were gathered from a woman in her twenties or thirties with COVID-19, enrolled during active disease.

This chain uses TRBV7-3 with TRBJ1-3; no firm D call. Germline CDR1 is SGHTA and CDR2 is FQGTGA. V was pared by 2 bases and J by 2 bases, with 10 bases between. The CDR3 is made up of 15 amino acids. The DNA for the CDR3 is TGTGCCAGCAGCTTAGAAGTGGGCACTGGAAACACCATATATTTT. This codes for CASSLEVGTGNTIYF.

The genes are TRBV6-1 and TRBJ2-7; D is uncertain. V dropped 2 bases and J dropped 2 bases, with 10 bases sitting between them. The germline V gene encodes CDR1 MNHNS and CDR2 SASEGT. The CDR3 consists of 14 residues. In nucleotides, the CDR3 is TGTGCCAGCAGTGAACTACAGTTACCCTACGAGCAGTACTTC. As protein: CASSELQLPYEQYF.

This clone was counted only a few times. The chain employs TRBV2 and TRBJ2-1; a possible D gene is TRBD2 (5 bases). V was clipped by 7 bases and J by 3 bases, with 10 bases between them. The length of the CDR3 is 13 residues. Germline V gene data show CDR1 as SNHLY and CDR2 as FYNNEI. In DNA, the CDR3 is TGTGCCAGCATTGGCGGACTCTACAATGAGCAGTTCTTC. It specifies CASIGGLYNEQFF.

The chain couples TRBV5-1 to TRBJ1-3; D remains ambiguous. The CDR3 loop spans 15 amino acids. CDR1 and CDR2 from the germline V gene are SGHRS and YFSETQ. Trimming took off 0 bases at V and 4 bases at J, with 11 bases between the two ends. The CDR3 sequence is CASSLALTSGNTIYF. DNA of the CDR3: TGCGCCAGCAGCTTGGCCTTGACTTCAGGAAACACCATATATTTT.

The chain combines TRBV5-8 with TRBJ1-1, with 8 bases fitting TRBD1. CDR1 is SGHTS, CDR2 YDEGEE, per germline. Trimming removed 4 bases from V and 5 bases from J; junction bases left unmatched: 10. The CDR3 is 15 residues long. The CDR3 is CASSRRQGSGTEAFF. The CDR3, as DNA: TGTGCCAGCAGCCGTAGACAGGGGTCGGGAACTGAAGCTTTCTTT.

The rearrangement uses TRBV5-1 and TRBJ1-1, with 8 nucleotides matching TRBD1. J gave up 0 bases and V 3 bases, and 4 bases lay outside the gene matches. The CDR3 consists of 15 residues. The germline CDR1 and CDR2 sequences are SGHRS and YFSETQ. The CDR3 loop is CASSSRTGMNTEAFF. The CDR3 coding sequence is TGCGCCAGCAGCTCCCGGACAGGGATGAACACTGAAGCTTTCTTT. Full variable domain (remainder filled in from reference TRBV5-1 and TRBJ1-1): KAGVTQTPRYLIKTRGQQVTLSCSPISGHRSVSWYQQTPGQGLQFLFEYFSETQRNKGNFPGRFSGRQFSNSRSEMNVSTLELGDSALYLCASSSRTGMNTEAFFGQGTRLTVV.

This clone has just a few counts. V and J are TRBV7-9 and TRBJ1-5, with D perhaps matching TRBD1 (6 bases). The V end was cut by 1 base, the J end by 7 bases, with 11 bases between. Germline V gene sequence: CDR1 SEHNR, CDR2 FQNEAQ (reference sequence). The CDR3 covers 14 residues. CDR3 sequence (DNA): TGTGCCAGCAGCTTAGGGACAGAGGGCCAGCCCCAGCATTTT. Its protein product is CASSLGTEGQPQHF.

The V call is TRBV18, the J call TRBJ2-7; tentatively, D is TRBD1 (5 bases). The CDR3 is 13 amino acids. CDR1 is KGHSH and CDR2 is LQKENI in the germline V gene. V was cut by 4 bases and J by 1 base, with 8 bases left in between. The CDR3 nucleotides read TGTGCCAGCTCACGGTCAGGGTCCTACGAGCAGTACTTC. It encodes CASSRSGSYEQYF.

The CDR3 DNA reads TGTGCCAGCTCACCGTTACAGGGGGGGAACACTGAAGCTTTCTTT. This gives the protein CASSPLQGGNTEAFF. The chain joins TRBV18 to TRBJ1-1; 8 positions match TRBD1. Germline values: CDR1 KGHSH, CDR2 LQKENI. V trimming: 3 bases; J trimming: 1 base; junction bases outside the gene matches: 4. This CDR3 contains 15 residues. Based on the CDR3 plus reference TRBV18 and TRBJ1-1, the full variable domain is NAGVMQNPRHLVRRRGQEARLRCSPMKGHSHVYWYRQLPEEGLKFMVYLQKENIIDESGMPKERFSAEFPKEGPSILRIQQVVRGDSAAYFCASSPLQGGNTEAFFGQGTRLTVV.

The chain employs TRBV7-2 and TRBJ2-4; TRBD1 matches 7 bases. The germline CDR1 and CDR2 sequences are SGHTA and FQGNSA. The CDR3 is made up of 16 amino acids. Trimming cost V 4 bases and J 1 base; bases outside gene matches: 7. The CDR3: CASSSGQTTAKNIQYF. In DNA form, the CDR3 reads TGTGCCAGCAGCTCGGGACAGACTACCGCCAAAAACATTCAGTACTTC.

A word on this clone: A junction boundary mismatches the germline segment, possibly from a read error. The chain has TRBV6-5 and TRBJ1-1; 10 bases map to TRBD1. Germline CDR1 MNHEY, CDR2 SVGAGI. The CDR3 is 14 residues long. CDR3 sequence: CASRVGQGNSEAFF. CDR3 in DNA: TGTGCCAGCAGAGTGGGACAGGGGAACTCTGAAGCTTTCTTT.

This chain links TRBV3-1 (or the pseudogene TRBV3-2) with TRBJ2-7, with TRBD1 identical over 8 bases. The trim removed 1 base at V and 3 bases at J, leaving 5 bases unmatched. This CDR3 is 15 amino acids long. CDR1 LGHDT and CDR2 YNNKEL come from the germline V gene (reference sequence). CDR3 sequence (DNA): TGTGCCAGCAGCCAAGTTGGACAGGGCGGCTACGAGCAGTACTTC. It yields the protein CASSQVGQGGYEQYF.